This TCR beta chain appears in the sequencing data of a study of CD8 T cells in ankylosing spondylitis. Remarks on this clonotype: Its cognate antigen is unknown.

The study's findings and limits: Clones tied to disease were said to be significantly enriched in matched ankylosing spondylitis synovial fluid. Past research had described some motif variants in reactive arthritis synovial fluid and blood. Ankylosing spondylitis blood appeared to be characterized by a TCR beta motif of fewer than ten highly homologous variants.

Making use of molecular barcodes, quantitative 5'-RACE generated TCR beta libraries. TCRdb itself ran the 5' RACE reads through MiXCR, one entry per CDR3 protein. Of some 700,000 distinct CDR3 sequences listed, roughly 19% are singletons. Germline V lookup: CDR1 SGHAT, CDR2 FQNNGV. This CDR3 has 17 amino acids. Germline trimming cut 1 base from V and 4 bases from J; bases unmatched to any gene: 10. Specimen: blood, either unsorted or a sorted T cell fraction (not recorded which). The rearrangement links TRBV11-2 to TRBJ2-3; 8 nucleotides line up with TRBD2. This clonotype was obtained from a male donor with ankylosing spondylitis. As DNA, the CDR3 is TGTGCCAGCAGCTTAGGCGTAGCGGGGCCCATTTCAGATACGCAGTATTTT. Encoded protein: CASSLGVAGPISDTQYF.